This T cell receptor beta chain was observed in a study of T cell responses to AZD1222 COVID-19 vaccine. Findings of the study overall: Seropositive at baseline were only six AZD1222 recipients.

The assay was immunoSEQ multiplex PCR, and TCRdb's table has in-frame clones only and misses some. The table lists 150,000 to 200,000 clones, around 94% of them singletons. This clone was recorded once. Its target is unknown. Second-dose groups at about 4 or about 12 weeks were pooled. V lost 2 bases to trimming and J lost 4 bases; unmatched junction nucleotides: 6. The CDR3 runs to 16 residues. Germline CDR1 reads MGHRA; CDR2 reads YSYEKL. This clonotype originated in an adult who received the AZD1222 COVID-19 vaccine. The chain combines TRBV4-1 with TRBJ2-1; TRBD1 aligns across 9 bases. Sequenced here: peripheral blood, sampled 28 days after the second AZD1222 dose. The CDR3 region has the DNA TGCGCCAGCAGCCAAACCGGGACAGGGTTTTACAATGAGCAGTTCTTC. This gives the protein CASSQTGTGFYNEQFF.